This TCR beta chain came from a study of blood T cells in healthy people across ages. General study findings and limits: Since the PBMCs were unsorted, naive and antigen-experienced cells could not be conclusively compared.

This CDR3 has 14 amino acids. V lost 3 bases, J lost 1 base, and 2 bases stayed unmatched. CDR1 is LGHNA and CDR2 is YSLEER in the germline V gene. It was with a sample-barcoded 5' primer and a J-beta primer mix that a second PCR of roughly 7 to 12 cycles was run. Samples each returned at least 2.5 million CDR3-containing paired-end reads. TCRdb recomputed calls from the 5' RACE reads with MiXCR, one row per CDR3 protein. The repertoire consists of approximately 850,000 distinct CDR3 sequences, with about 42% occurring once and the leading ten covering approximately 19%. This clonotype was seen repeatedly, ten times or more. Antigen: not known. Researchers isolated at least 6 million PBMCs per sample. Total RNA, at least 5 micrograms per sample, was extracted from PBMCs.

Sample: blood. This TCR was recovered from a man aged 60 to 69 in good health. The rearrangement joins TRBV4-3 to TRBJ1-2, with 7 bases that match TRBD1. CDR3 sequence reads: CASSQGQNNYGYTF. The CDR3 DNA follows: TGCGCCAGCAGCCAGGGACAGAATAACTATGGCTACACCTTC.